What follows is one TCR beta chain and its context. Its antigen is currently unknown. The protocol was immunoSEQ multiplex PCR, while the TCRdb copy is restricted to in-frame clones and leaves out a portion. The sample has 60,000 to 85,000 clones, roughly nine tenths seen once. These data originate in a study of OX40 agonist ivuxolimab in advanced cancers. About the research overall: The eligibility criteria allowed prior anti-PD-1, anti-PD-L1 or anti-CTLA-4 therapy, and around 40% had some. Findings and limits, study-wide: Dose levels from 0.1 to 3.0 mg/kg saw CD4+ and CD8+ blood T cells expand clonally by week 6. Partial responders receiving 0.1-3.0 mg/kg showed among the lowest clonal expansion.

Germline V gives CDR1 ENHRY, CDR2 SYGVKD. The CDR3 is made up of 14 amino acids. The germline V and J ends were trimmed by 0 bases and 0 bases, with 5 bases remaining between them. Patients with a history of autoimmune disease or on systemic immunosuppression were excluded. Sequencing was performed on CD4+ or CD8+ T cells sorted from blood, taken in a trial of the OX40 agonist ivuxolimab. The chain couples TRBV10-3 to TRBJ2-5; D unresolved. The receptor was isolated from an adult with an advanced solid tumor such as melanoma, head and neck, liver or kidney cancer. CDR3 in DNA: TGTGCCATCAGTGAGTCAGGGTACCAAGAGACCCAGTACTTC. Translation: CAISESGYQETQYF.